The TCR beta chain described here comes from a study of shared clonotypes between healthy human individuals. Libraries were prepared by immunoSEQ multiplex PCR; TCRdb keeps only in-frame clonotypes and omits some of them. The sample holds millions of clones, around 96% seen once. Naive CD8 cells lacked CD45RO and underwent positive selection for CCR7, leaving out terminally differentiated effector memory CD45RA+ cells. Germline V gene lookup returns CDR1 SGHDT and CDR2 YYEEEE. This CDR3 spans 14 amino acids. Trimming stripped 5 bases from V and 10 bases from J, with 19 bases between. The chain couples TRBV5-6 to TRBJ1-5; D is possibly TRBD1 (5 bases). Input material: naive CD8+ T cells sorted from blood. This TCR came from a man aged 18 to 30 in good health. CDR3 residues: CASRSDSRERPQHF. Here the CDR3 DNA reads TGTGCCAGCAGATCTGACAGCCGGGAGAGACCCCAGCATTTT.